This TCR beta chain was sequenced during a study of STAT5B mutations in CD4+ large granular lymphocyte leukemia. On this clone: The antigen is undetermined.

V lost 0 bases and J lost 2, with 15 bases in between. CDR1 GTSNPN and CDR2 SVGIG come from the germline V gene (reference sequence). This CDR3 is 16 amino acids long. Whole-study results and caveats: Patient CD4-sorted repertoires stayed more clonal than healthy ones after leukemic-clone removal.

Using immunoSEQ multiplex PCR, the repertoire was profiled, and TCRdb retains in-frame clones only, with some absent. This sample has 25,000 to 35,000 clones, with approximately 76% found just once. This sequence originates from a human donor in good health. This chain uses TRBV30 with TRBJ2-3, with D possibly TRBD2 on 5 matching bases. The material sequenced was CD4+ T cells from blood buffy coats. DNA of the CDR3: TGTGCCTGGAGTGTCAGGAGTACGGGGTACACAGATACGCAGTATTTT. This gives the protein CAWSVRSTGYTDTQYF.